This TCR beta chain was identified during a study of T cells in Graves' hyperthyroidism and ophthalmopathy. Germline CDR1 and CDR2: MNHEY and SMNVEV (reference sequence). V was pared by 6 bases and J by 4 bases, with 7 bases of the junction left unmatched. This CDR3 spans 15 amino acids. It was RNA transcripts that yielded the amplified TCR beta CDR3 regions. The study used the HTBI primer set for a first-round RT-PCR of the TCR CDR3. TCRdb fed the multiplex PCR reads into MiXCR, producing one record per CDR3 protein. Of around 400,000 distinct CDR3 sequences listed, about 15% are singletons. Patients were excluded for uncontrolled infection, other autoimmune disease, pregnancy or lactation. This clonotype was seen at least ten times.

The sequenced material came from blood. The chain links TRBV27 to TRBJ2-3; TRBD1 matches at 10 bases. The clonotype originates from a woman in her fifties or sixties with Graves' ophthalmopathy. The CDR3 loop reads CASSPRGTGADTQYF. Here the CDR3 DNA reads TGTGCCAGCAGCCCCCGTGGGACAGGGGCAGATACGCAGTATTTT.